The 18 T cell receptor beta chains in this list originate from one sample, sequenced in a study of blood T cell repertoires in COVID-19. Method: immunoSEQ multiplex PCR; TCRdb's copy keeps in-frame clones and lacks some. The sample lists hundreds of thousands of clones, just under 85% occurring once. The material sequenced was peripheral blood. Receptors were obtained from a woman of 80 years or more with acute or convalescent COVID-19.

V is TRBV19 and J is TRBJ1-5, with no clear D. There are 14 residues in the CDR3. Trimming took 3 bases from V and 0 from J, leaving 6 bases between them. Germline assignment: CDR1 LNHDA and CDR2 SQIVND (reference sequence). The CDR3 reads CASSILNSNQPQHF. CDR3 nucleotide sequence: TGTGCCAGTAGTATCTTAAATAGCAATCAGCCCCAGCATTTT.

The chain couples TRBV25-1 to TRBJ2-1, with a possible D match to TRBD1 (7 bases). V was shortened by 9 bases and J by 1 base, with 19 bases between the two germline ends. CDR1 and CDR2 (germline): MGHDK, SYGVNS. The CDR3 contains 16 residues. CDR3 bases: TGTGCCAGTTCCGAATGGCCAGGGGGGTCCTACAATGAGCAGTTCTTC. Amino acid sequence: CASSEWPGGSYNEQFF.

The rearrangement uses TRBV5-1 and TRBJ2-1; 7 nucleotides match TRBD2. V shed 1 base, J shed 5 bases, and the junction held 6 bases outside the gene matches. The germline gives CDR1 SGHRS, CDR2 YFSETQ. The CDR3 is 15 residues long. The chain's CDR3 is CASSLTGRADNEQFF. CDR3 DNA sequence: TGCGCCAGCAGCTTGACGGGGAGGGCTGACAATGAGCAGTTCTTC.

The CDR3 sequence is CASSPPQDRNTGELFF. The DNA for the CDR3 is TGTGCCAGCTCACCACCCCAGGATCGGAACACCGGGGAGCTGTTTTTT. The gene calls are TRBV18 and TRBJ2-2, with no clear D. V was shortened by 0 bases and J by 1 base, with 9 bases between the two germline ends. CDR1 is KGHSH, CDR2 LQKENI, per germline. The CDR3 loop spans 16 amino acids.

The chain is built from TRBV7-9 and TRBJ1-6; 12 bases fit TRBD1. Germline V CDR1 and CDR2: SEHNR, FQNEAQ (reference sequence). V was clipped by 0 bases and J by 0 bases; unmatched bases: 0. The CDR3 is made up of 18 amino acids. CDR3 sequence reads: CASSLAGQGASYNSPLHF. The CDR3, as DNA: TGTGCCAGCAGCTTAGCGGGACAGGGGGCCTCCTATAATTCACCCCTCCACTTT.

DNA of the CDR3: TGTGCCAGCAGCCAAGGCGCAGGGTTGATGGAGACCCAGTACTTC. Protein: CASSQGAGLMETQYF. The chain is built from TRBV3-1 (or the pseudogene TRBV3-2) and TRBJ2-5; tentatively, D is TRBD1 (5 bases). The CDR3 has 15 amino acids. Germline lookup yields CDR1 LGHDT and CDR2 YNNKEL (reference sequence). V was clipped by 1 base and J by 5 bases, with 14 bases between them.

This clone was seen a handful of times. The CDR3 region has the DNA TGTGCCAGCAGCCTTCGACAGGGGTTCAACTACGAGCAGTACTTC. Translation gives CASSLRQGFNYEQYF. The gene calls are TRBV11-3 and TRBJ2-7; TRBD1 agrees at 8 bases. V lost 5 bases to trimming and J lost 3 bases; unmatched junction nucleotides: 9. CDR1 and CDR2 (germline): SGHNT, YENEEA. This CDR3 is built from 15 residues.

The chain joins TRBV28 to TRBJ1-2, with TRBD1 as a possible D gene (6 bases). The CDR3 spans 15 residues. The ends were cut back, 6 bases at V and 1 base at J, with 15 bases in the middle. From germline, CDR1 is MDHEN and CDR2 SYDVKM. The CDR3 region has the DNA TGTGCCAGCAGCGAACTCAGGGGCCTTAACTATGGCTACACCTTC. It yields the protein CASSELRGLNYGYTF.

The chain carries TRBV5-1 and TRBJ1-1; D is unresolved. V dropped 4 bases and J dropped 1 base, with 11 bases sitting between them. The CDR3 has 14 residues. Germline V gene data show CDR1 as SGHRS and CDR2 as YFSETQ. CDR3 sequence: CASSPRGTNTEAFF. The CDR3 region has the DNA TGCGCCAGCAGCCCCCGGGGAACGAACACTGAAGCTTTCTTT.

J is TRBJ1-2 and V is TRBV5-1; TRBD1 might be the D (5 bases). CDR3 length equals 13 residues. CDR1 and CDR2 from the germline V gene are SGHRS and YFSETQ. V shed 4 bases and J shed 6 bases, with 13 bases lying between them. CDR3 region: CASSAVGVDGYTF. In DNA, the CDR3 is TGCGCCAGCAGCGCCGTAGGGGTGGATGGCTACACCTTC. Full variable domain (missing parts from reference TRBV5-1 and TRBJ1-2): KAGVTQTPRYLIKTRGQQVTLSCSPISGHRSVSWYQQTPGQGLQFLFEYFSETQRNKGNFPGRFSGRQFSNSRSEMNVSTLELGDSALYLCASSAVGVDGYTFGSGTRLTVV.

The V gene is TRBV28, the J gene TRBJ1-5; D might be TRBD1 (5 bases). The germline V and J ends were trimmed by 3 bases and 5 bases, with 23 bases remaining between them. This CDR3 spans 18 amino acids. Germline values: CDR1 MDHEN, CDR2 SYDVKM. The DNA of the CDR3 is TGTGCCAGCAGTTTCGTGGCGTCGGGGCAGGGAGGGGATCAGCCCCAGCATTTT. It yields the protein CASSFVASGQGGDQPQHF.

V gene TRBV19 combines with J gene TRBJ1-2; D may be TRBD1 (6 bases). Germline CDR1 and CDR2: LNHDA and SQIVND (reference sequence). The CDR3 length is 12 residues. Deletions cut 11 bases from V and 0 bases from J, with 10 bases between. CDR3 loop: CASQGPNYGYTF. CDR3 DNA sequence: TGTGCCTCCCAGGGGCCTAACTATGGCTACACCTTC.

The chain is built from TRBV2 and TRBJ2-5; TRBD1 agrees at 8 bases. The trim removed 5 bases at V and 5 bases at J, leaving 10 bases unmatched. The CDR3 runs 15 residues. Germline CDR1 is SNHLY and CDR2 is FYNNEI. The CDR3 loop reads CASSRLQGAGETQYF. For the CDR3, the DNA is TGTGCCAGCAGTCGACTTCAGGGGGCAGGGGAGACCCAGTACTTC.

The chain joins TRBV15 to TRBJ1-5; a weak D match, TRBD1 (5 bases). Trimming took off 0 bases at V and 4 bases at J, with 10 bases between the two ends. CDR1 and CDR2 from the germline V gene are LNHNV and YYDKDF (reference sequence). This CDR3 spans 15 amino acids. The CDR3 protein is CATSRDARDNQPQHF. DNA for the CDR3: TGTGCCACCAGCAGAGATGCCAGGGATAATCAGCCCCAGCATTTT.

This sequence joins TRBV6-6 and TRBJ1-2; TRBD1 aligns across 9 bases. This CDR3 is built from 14 residues. The germline CDR1 and CDR2 sequences are MNHNY and SVGAGI (reference sequence). J lost 6 bases, V lost 2 bases, and 4 bases had no gene match. DNA for the CDR3: TGTGCCAGCAGTTACCCCGGGACAGGGAATGGCTACACCTTC. It translates to CASSYPGTGNGYTF.

This clone was counted between two and nine times. V gene TRBV6-6 combines with J gene TRBJ1-2, with 7 bases fitting TRBD1. Germline lookup yields CDR1 MNHNY and CDR2 SVGAGI (reference sequence). V gave up 7 bases and J gave up 5 bases; unmatched junction bases: 10. There are 14 residues in the CDR3. The CDR3 nucleotides read TGTGCCAGCATCGTCGGAACAGGGGCGTATGGCTACACCTTC. Protein: CASIVGTGAYGYTF.

The rearrangement uses TRBV3-1 (or the pseudogene TRBV3-2) and TRBJ2-7, with TRBD2 as a possible D gene (5 bases). V shed 2 bases and J shed 6 bases, with 17 bases lying between them. CDR3 size: 15 residues. Germline values: CDR1 LGHDT, CDR2 YNNKEL (reference sequence). The DNA of the CDR3 is TGTGCCAGCAGCCAACGGACTCCGACTGTGGGCGAGCAGTACTTC. It translates to CASSQRTPTVGEQYF.

This clone was observed a few times. V gene TRBV19 combines with J gene TRBJ1-3, with D unclear. V lost 7 bases to trimming and J lost 0 bases, with 16 bases between them. The CDR3 consists of 16 residues. Germline CDR1 and CDR2: LNHDA and SQIVND (reference sequence). In DNA, the CDR3 is TGTGCCAGTACCCCGGCCCGGGTTCCCTCTGGAAACACCATATATTTT. This gives the protein CASTPARVPSGNTIYF. Supplemented by reference TRBV19 and TRBJ1-3, the full variable domain reads DGGITQSPKYLFRKEGQNVTLSCEQNLNHDAMYWYRQDPGQGLRLIYYSQIVNDFQKGDIAEGYSVSREKKESFPLTVTSAQKNPTAFYLCASTPARVPSGNTIYFGEGSWLTVV.